The rows below give T cell receptor beta chains drawn from one sample of a study of cytomegalovirus exposure and HLA in healthy donors. Produced via immunoSEQ multiplex PCR; TCRdb's table is partial and in-frame only. Of 140,000 to 150,000 clones in the sample, approximately 89% were seen once. Material: PBMCs. The receptors were sampled from a man between 18 and 29 years old in good health and CMV-seronegative. Both conserved end residues are part of each CDR3. Fields, in order: D gene, clone size, V gene, J gene, CDR3 protein, CDR3 DNA. A D gene is named only where the DNA matches it firmly. Rows may omit the clone size; those that give it use once, few, many or a size class.

.,.,TRBV19,TRBJ2-7,CASSIDSTYEQYF,TGTGCCAGTAGTATAGACAGTACCTACGAGCAGTACTTC
.,.,TRBV7-3,TRBJ2-2,CASSLAQTRNTGELFF,TGTGCCAGCAGCTTAGCACAGACAAGGAACACCGGGGAGCTGTTTTTT
.,.,TRBV19,TRBJ2-2,CASSIGRENTGELFF,TGTGCCAGTAGTATTGGACGGGAGAACACCGGGGAGCTGTTTTTT
.,.,TRBV15,TRBJ2-7,CATSSDRNGEYEQYF,TGTGCCACCAGCAGCGACCGTAATGGGGAGTACGAGCAGTACTTC
.,.,TRBV9,TRBJ1-1,CASSSGRQNTEAFF,TGTGCCAGCAGTTCTGGCAGGCAGAACACTGAAGCTTTCTTT
.,.,TRBV7-6,TRBJ2-7,CASSLSPGPYEQYF,TGTGCCAGCAGCTTATCTCCAGGCCCCTACGAGCAGTACTTC
TRBD1,.,TRBV2,TRBJ2-5,CASNPVATGRETQYF,TGTGCCAGCAACCCCGTTGCGACAGGGCGCGAGACCCAGTACTTC
TRBD1,.,TRBV19,TRBJ1-5,CASSLVDRGVNQPQHF,TGTGCCAGTAGTCTGGTCGACAGGGGTGTCAATCAGCCCCAGCATTTT
.,once,TRBV5-1,TRBJ1-1,CASTYQGSSTEAFF,TGCGCCAGCACCTACCAGGGGTCGAGCACTGAAGCTTTCTTT
TRBD1,.,TRBV5-1,TRBJ2-7,CASTPGAGGYEQYF,TGCGCCAGCACCCCCGGGGCAGGGGGTTACGAGCAGTACTTC
TRBD2,.,TRBV2,TRBJ2-1,CASGTSGTHYNEQFF,TGTGCCAGCGGGACTAGCGGGACCCACTACAATGAGCAGTTCTTC
TRBD1,once,TRBV11-2,TRBJ1-4,CASSFRQGAAKPDEEKLFF,TGTGCCAGCAGCTTCAGGCAGGGGGCGGCAAAGCCCGATGAAGAAAAACTGTTTTTT
.,once,TRBV14,TRBJ1-2,CASSPSALKIPKGGYGYTF,TGTGCCAGCAGCCCATCCGCCTTAAAGATTCCGAAAGGGGGCTATGGCTACACCTTC
.,.,TRBV5-1,TRBJ2-1,CASSAGLSPLDEQFF,TGCGCCAGCAGCGCGGGGCTCTCGCCCCTGGATGAGCAGTTCTTC
TRBD2,once,TRBV9,TRBJ2-3,CASSVGLAGGVEDTQYF,TGTGCCAGCAGCGTAGGGCTGGCGGGAGGGGTCGAAGATACGCAGTATTTT
TRBD1,.,TRBV19,TRBJ1-2,CASSMVFDRATTYGYTF,TGTGCCAGTAGTATGGTATTCGACAGGGCGACCACCTATGGCTACACCTTC
.,.,TRBV9,TRBJ1-6,CASSEQGRNSPLHF,TGTGCCAGCAGCGAACAGGGTCGCAATTCACCCCTCCACTTT
.,.,TRBV5-4,TRBJ1-1,CASSSGTSRALNTEAFF,TGTGCCAGCAGCTCCGGGACAAGCCGGGCTCTGAACACTGAAGCTTTCTTT
.,.,TRBV28,TRBJ1-2,CASSLDQDILNYGYTF,TGTGCCAGCAGTTTAGACCAAGACATCCTTAACTATGGCTACACCTTC
TRBD2,.,TRBV13,TRBJ2-1,CASSPRTSGSGVSDLSSYNEQFF,TGTGCCAGCAGCCCCCGGACTAGCGGGAGTGGCGTCTCTGATCTAAGCTCCTACAATGAGCAGTTCTTC
TRBD1,.,TRBV5-1,TRBJ1-2,CASSPRTGGDGYTF,TGCGCCAGCAGCCCCAGGACAGGGGGCGATGGCTACACCTTC
.,.,TRBV14,TRBJ2-5,CASSPVPQETQYF,TGTGCCAGCAGCCCGGTGCCCCAAGAGACCCAGTACTTC
TRBD1,.,TRBV19,TRBJ2-1,CASSPEGTERFDEQFF,TGTGCCAGTAGTCCCGAAGGGACAGAAAGGTTCGATGAGCAGTTCTTC
TRBD2,.,TRBV2,TRBJ2-7,CASSVVGLAGTYEQYF,TGTGCCAGCAGTGTGGTGGGGCTAGCGGGGACCTACGAGCAGTACTTC
.,.,TRBV7-9,TRBJ2-1,CASSPHPAGTVYNEQFF,TGTGCCAGCAGCCCTCACCCCGCCGGGACTGTTTACAATGAGCAGTTCTTC
.,once,TRBV5-1,TRBJ1-2,CASSSGFDSYGYTF,TGCGCCAGCAGCTCCGGATTCGACTCCTATGGCTACACCTTC
TRBD2,.,TRBV7-9,TRBJ2-1,CASSASGRDEQFF,TGTGCCAGCAGCGCTAGCGGGAGGGATGAGCAGTTCTTC
TRBD1,.,TRBV5-6,TRBJ1-3,CASSLWSGTGLGNTIYF,TGTGCCAGCAGCCTTTGGTCCGGGACAGGCTTAGGAAACACCATATATTTT
TRBD1,.,TRBV11-2,TRBJ2-7,CASSLIKGGFYEQYF,TGTGCCAGCAGCTTAATAAAAGGGGGCTTTTACGAGCAGTACTTC
.,.,TRBV4-1,TRBJ2-1,CASSQDYGGRLRDEQFF,TGCGCCAGCAGCCAAGACTACGGGGGGCGGCTTAGGGATGAGCAGTTCTTC
TRBD1,.,TRBV5-1,TRBJ2-5,CASSRDSTQETQYF,TGCGCCAGCAGCCGGGACAGCACCCAAGAGACCCAGTACTTC
TRBD2,.,TRBV7-3,TRBJ2-1,CASSPTSGLPYNEQFF,TGTGCCAGCAGCCCTACTAGCGGGTTGCCCTACAATGAGCAGTTCTTC
TRBD2,.,TRBV7-8,TRBJ2-1,CASSWTSGLGYNEQFF,TGTGCCAGCAGCTGGACTAGTGGGTTGGGATACAATGAGCAGTTCTTC